This T cell receptor beta chain was captured in a study of cytomegalovirus exposure and HLA in healthy donors. Overall study findings and caveats: A previous analysis found most TCR beta V segments productive roughly 90% or roughly 30% of the time. The investigators catalogued about 170 TCR beta chains as cytomegalovirus-associated. Later analysis suggested most CMV-associated TCR beta chains were HLA-restricted. It is likely that the observed cluster of highly shared sequence variants was a sequencing artifact.

To note about this clone: Its antigen is not known.

The germline CDR1 and CDR2 sequences are MNHNS and SASEGT. CDR3 length: 13 residues. Trimming took 8 bases from V and 2 from J; bases not matched to a gene: 5. 13 Jbeta primers and 60 Vbeta primers were used for the PCR. The method was immunoSEQ multiplex PCR; TCRdb's version includes in-frame clones alone and lacks a portion of them. The clone table shows more than 140,000 clones, with the ten largest holding 2.2%. The TCR comes from a woman between 18 and 29 years old in good health and CMV-seronegative. The sequenced sample was PBMCs. This chain uses TRBV6-1 with TRBJ2-5; 7 bases map to TRBD2. CDR3 coding DNA: TGTGCCAGCCGGGGGGTACGGCAAGAGACCCAGTACTTC. It is translated as CASRGVRQETQYF.